This T cell receptor beta chain was captured by sequencing in a study of shared clonotypes between healthy human individuals. Points on this clone: Other nucleotide sequences from this sample produce the same CDR3.

Sequencing was performed with immunoSEQ multiplex PCR; in TCRdb, only in-frame clones are kept and a portion is missing. The data contain about 980,000 clones, approximately 80% of them singletons. The CDR3 loop spans 13 amino acids. Germline CDR1 is KGHSH and CDR2 is LQKENI. The ends were cut back, 6 bases at V and 2 bases at J, with 10 bases in the middle. The sequence came from a young man in good health. The sample comprised memory CD4+ T cells sorted from blood. Regarding subset: CD45RA-negative fraction. The V gene is TRBV18, the J gene TRBJ1-2; D possibly corresponds to TRBD1 (6 bases). The CDR3 DNA is TGTGCCAGCTCTCTTGACAGGAACTATGGCTACACCTTC. It encodes CASSLDRNYGYTF. The complete variable domain, with remaining parts taken from reference TRBV18 and TRBJ1-2, reads NAGVMQNPRHLVRRRGQEARLRCSPMKGHSHVYWYRQLPEEGLKFMVYLQKENIIDESGMPKERFSAEFPKEGPSILRIQQVVRGDSAAYFCASSLDRNYGYTFGSGTRLTVV.